Here is one TCR beta chain with its context. This specimen comes from a study of regulatory T cells in long-lasting Graves disease. Sample time point: newly diagnosed GD, antithyroid drugs for less than 3 months. The authors made the TCR library using RNA they extracted from PBMCs. V lost 0 bases, J lost 4 bases, and 11 bases lay in between. This CDR3 contains 15 residues. Germline CDR1 reads SGHRS; CDR2 reads YFSETQ. According to the study, TCR beta libraries were built with iRepertoire HTBI primers and CDR3-region Arm-PCR. Each CDR3 protein gets one entry after TCRdb re-called the multiplex PCR reads with MiXCR. This table has some 490,000 distinct CDR3 sequences, 12% appearing once. This sample was also put to use in a study of T cells in Graves' hyperthyroidism and ophthalmopathy. In that study: An absence of ophthalmopathy progression within 18 months meant stable Graves' hyperthyroidism. It was a median around 6 months before onset that the model predicted ophthalmopathy.

This TCR was sampled from a woman under 40 with Graves disease. The rearrangement uses TRBV5-1 and TRBJ2-1, with D possibly matching TRBD1 (6 bases). The sequences come from peripheral blood mononuclear cells (PBMCs), collected at new diagnosis, from a patient treated with antithyroid drugs. CDR3 loop: CASSLDWGRYNEQFF. DNA for the CDR3: TGCGCCAGCAGCTTGGACTGGGGGCGGTACAATGAGCAGTTCTTC.